The rows below give T cell receptor beta chains drawn from one sample of a study of fetal regulatory T cell absence and autoimmunity. Measured with immunoSEQ multiplex PCR; TCRdb has only the in-frame clones, and not every one. The table records some 44,000 clones, just under 85% of them present only once. The material sequenced was cord blood. The receptor set was obtained from a newborn boy with IPEX syndrome. The conserved cysteine and the conserved F or W are not part of the CDR3 here.

v_call,cdr3_length,j_call,cdr3_aa
TRBV2,11,TRBJ1-2,ASSEGQNYGYT
TRBV27,12,TRBJ2-2,ASSLGPATGELF
TRBV6-1,13,TRBJ1-2,ASSEAPTGNYGYT
TRBV11-2,14,TRBJ2-7,ASSRVYRDYDYEQY
TRBV19,11,TRBJ1-1,ASSISTNTEAF
TRBV5-1,12,TRBJ2-7,ASSLVGRDYEQY
TRBV5-4,13,TRBJ2-3,ASSPSGISTDTQY
TRBV5-1,12,TRBJ2-5,ASSLAGAQETQY
TRBV6-4,12,TRBJ2-4,ASSHRGAKNIQY
TRBV13,9,TRBJ2-7,ASSFNYEQY
TRBV5-1,12,TRBJ1-2,ASSLTQVGYGYT
TRBV7-2,14,TRBJ1-2,ASSAVRGGGNYGYT
TRBV7-2,16,TRBJ2-7,ASSLVGAGTGLPYEQY
TRBV10-3,12,TRBJ2-2,AIAKVVDTGELF
TRBV14,13,TRBJ1-4,ASSQEGLPYEKLF
TRBV7-9,12,TRBJ2-3,ASSLGDSTDTQY
TRBV5-5,13,TRBJ2-7,ASSFLGGSLDEQY
TRBV4-3,15,TRBJ2-3,ASSSNEVAGFTDTQY
TRBV7-9,12,TRBJ1-3,ASSLQGAGNTIY
TRBV1,12,TRBJ2-3,TSSLLGSTDTQY
TRBV6-1,12,TRBJ1-1,ATYGGIRDTEAF
TRBV13,13,TRBJ2-6,ASGSQGAGANVLT
TRBV5-4,10,TRBJ1-2,ASSWDIYGYT
TRBV9,13,TRBJ2-3,ASSVEGGVTDTQY
TRBV27,13,TRBJ1-5,ASSRDRGGNQPQH
TRBV19,12,TRBJ2-6,ASSTGAGANVLT
TRBV6-5,12,TRBJ2-3,ASSYSGGTDTQY
TRBV7-8,15,TRBJ2-4,ASSFSSGGAPKNIQY
TRBV14,17,TRBJ2-1,ARHRTKIAGGYSYNEQF
TRBV2,11,TRBJ1-4,ASVRQGNEKLF
TRBV10-1,12,TRBJ2-7,ASSERQGGLEQY
TRBV7-9,14,TRBJ2-2,ASSSGTSGVAGELF
TRBV30,12,TRBJ1-2,AWSVHRESYGYT
TRBV12-5,13,TRBJ2-3,ASGLASGATDTQY
TRBV7-8,15,TRBJ1-4,ASSLAGFRGTNEKLF
TRBV18,12,TRBJ1-5,ASSPLAGLQPQH
TRBV25-1,13,TRBJ2-2,ASSVLAGDTGELF
TRBV4-1,14,TRBJ2-7,ASSQGPPSGTYEQY
TRBV5-6,11,TRBJ1-1,ASSLGANTEAF
TRBV7-9,14,TRBJ2-1,ASSHLLAGADNEQF
TRBV11-3,11,TRBJ1-1,ASSLGTNTEAF
TRBV7-2,14,TRBJ2-7,ASSLGGRPIVYEQY
TRBV7-8,15,TRBJ2-6,ASSRTGPSSGANVLT
TRBV7-2,11,TRBJ1-2,ASSLERGRGYT
TRBV4-3,13,TRBJ2-7,ASSQRQGTSYEQY
TRBV23-1,11,TRBJ2-7,ASSPRSRGEQY
TRBV7-2,13,TRBJ2-7,ASSLTSGKTYEQY
TRBV5-4,12,TRBJ1-2,ASSLPGGNYGYT
TRBV27,13,TRBJ1-5,ASSSEGYSNQPQH
TRBV2,14,TRBJ1-4,ASSEALRGLNEKLF
TRBV9,13,TRBJ2-3,ASSAGLAGGDTQY
TRBV19,12,TRBJ2-1,ASSRGARGNEQF
TRBV6-4,17,TRBJ2-7,ASSDRLSRGRGSTYEQY
TRBV27,13,TRBJ2-2,ASSLVGANTGELF
TRBV10-3,13,TRBJ1-1,AISGQGRQNTEAF
TRBV4-1,16,TRBJ2-7,ASSQLPYQGQGTYEQY
TRBV7-6,13,TRBJ1-2,ASSFSAGNSYGYT
TRBV6-1,14,TRBJ1-5,ASSVHRTWTEQPQH
TRBV5-1,13,TRBJ1-2,ASSPRQGANYGYT